This entry describes one TCR beta chain. Its antigen is unknown. This sample stems from a study of T-cell memory formation after mild COVID-19. About the research overall: TCR clustering was largely donor specific.

This CDR3 is built from 14 residues. Looked up from germline, CDR1 is SGHVS and CDR2 is FNYEAQ. Trimming left V 1 base short and J 10 bases short, with 13 bases between. TCRdb fed the 5' RACE reads into MiXCR, producing one record per CDR3 protein. The repertoire holds more than 250,000 distinct CDR3 sequences, with 15% to 20% as singletons. Findings and caveats of the study: Several responding clones turned up in pre-infection memory, indicating that cross-reactive memory may have taken part. Clones contracting day 15 to 85 were balanced CD4/CD8; later expanders leaned CD4+.

The material sequenced was PBMCs or a T cell subset sorted from them (not recorded which). This TCR came from a man aged 18 to 29 who had mild COVID-19 (a few samples of this study predate the infection). Cell type and time point are not known. The V gene is TRBV7-6, the J gene TRBJ1-4, with D maybe TRBD1 (6 bases). This CDR3 is CASSLEGVEGKLFF. The DNA for the CDR3 is TGTGCCAGCAGCTTAGAGGGGGTCGAGGGAAAACTGTTTTTT.